Shown below are 2 T cell receptor beta chains from a single sample sequenced in a study of blood T cell repertoires in COVID-19. The data were produced by immunoSEQ multiplex PCR, yet TCRdb's version contains in-frame clones alone and is incomplete. The sample lists about 110,000 clones; roughly 82% were seen once. The source material was peripheral blood. These receptors were obtained from a woman older than 75 with active or convalescent COVID-19.

V and J are TRBV28 and TRBJ2-4; 11 bases are a match to TRBD2. The CDR3 consists of 15 residues. Trimming took 6 bases from V and 9 from J; bases not matched to a gene: 10. Germline-derived CDR1 and CDR2 are MDHEN and SYDVKM. For the CDR3, the DNA is TGTGCCAGCAGCCCACTAGCGGGAGAGTTCGGCATTCAGTACTTC. This translates into CASSPLAGEFGIQYF.

The genes are TRBV27 and TRBJ2-7, with TRBD1 matching 10 bases. Germline V lookup: CDR1 MNHEY, CDR2 SMNVEV (reference sequence). The trim removed 5 bases at V and 12 bases at J, leaving 7 bases unmatched. The CDR3 totals 12 residues. The CDR3 DNA follows: TGTGCCAGCAGTCCCGACAGGGGGCAACTGTACTTC. Amino acid sequence: CASSPDRGQLYF.